A selection of T cell receptor beta chains follows, all from one sample in a study of cytomegalovirus exposure and HLA in healthy donors. Here immunoSEQ multiplex PCR was the method, and the copy in TCRdb shows in-frame clones only, minus some. Here the sample spans nearly 300,000 clones, 80% to 90% being singletons. The sample comprised PBMCs. These TCRs come from a man in his forties in good health and CMV-seropositive. The CDR3 runs from the conserved cysteine through the conserved F or W. The order of the fields is CDR3 length, clone size, J gene, V gene, D gene, CDR3 DNA, CDR3 protein. D genes are given only for firm matches. Size is stated for part of the rows, as once, few or many counts, or as a class when the clone is expanded.

13,-,TRBJ1-4,TRBV7-2,TRBD1,TGTGCCAGCGCCCGGGACAGGGTGAAAAAACTGTTTTTT,CASARDRVKKLFF
18,-,TRBJ2-3,TRBV4-1,TRBD2,TGCGCCAGCAGCCAAGACTCCCTGGCGGGAGTCAGCGCAGATACGCAGTATTTT,CASSQDSLAGVSADTQYF
14,-,TRBJ1-1,TRBV18,TRBD1,TGTGCCAGCTCACTACGACAGGGGGCCACTGAAGCTTTCTTT,CASSLRQGATEAFF
13,-,TRBJ1-2,TRBV28,-,TGTGCCAGTCAAGAGACAGTTTCTCATGGCTACACCTTC,CASQETVSHGYTF
14,once,TRBJ1-2,TRBV16,-,TGTGCCAGCAGCCAATCACAGAATCTCTATGGCTACACCTTC,CASSQSQNLYGYTF
13,-,TRBJ1-1,TRBV27,-,TGTGCCAGCAGTCCAACAGGGTACACTGAAGCTTTCTTT,CASSPTGYTEAFF
16,-,TRBJ2-5,TRBV11-2,TRBD1,TGTGCCAGCAGCCCGAACGGACAGGGGAATTGGAAGACCCAGTACTTC,CASSPNGQGNWKTQYF
16,-,TRBJ1-1,TRBV7-9,TRBD1,TGTGCCAGCAGCTTAGAGGCGGGGACAGGGAACACTGAAGCTTTCTTT,CASSLEAGTGNTEAFF
14,-,TRBJ1-5,TRBV27,-,TGTGCCAGCAGTTTAGCAGGGGACAATCAGCCCCAGCATTTT,CASSLAGDNQPQHF
10,-,TRBJ2-7,TRBV29-1,-,TGCAGCGTTAACGAGAGCGAGCAGTACTTC,CSVNESEQYF
13,few,TRBJ1-2,TRBV18,TRBD1,TGTGCCAGCTCACCAGGACAGGACTATGGCTACACCTTC,CASSPGQDYGYTF
16,-,TRBJ2-6,TRBV28,TRBD2,TGTGCCTGCGGACTAGCGGGAGTCCGAGGGGCCAACGTCCTGACTTTC,CACGLAGVRGANVLTF
15,-,TRBJ2-7,TRBV11-2,TRBD2,TGTGCCAGCAGCTTAGAGACTAGCAGCTCCTACGAGCAGTACTTC,CASSLETSSSYEQYF
15,-,TRBJ2-7,TRBV28,-,TGTGCCAGCAGGCTCGGGACAGCGGGTGCCTACGAGCAGTACTTC,CASRLGTAGAYEQYF
16,once,TRBJ2-2,TRBV28,TRBD2,TGTGCCAGCAGTTTCGGTAGCGGGAGTGAAACCGGGGAGCTGTTTTTT,CASSFGSGSETGELFF
16,-,TRBJ1-3,TRBV7-6,-,TGTGCCAGCAGCTTAGCTCTCACTAACTCTGGAAACACCATATATTTT,CASSLALTNSGNTIYF
14,-,TRBJ1-2,TRBV5-5,TRBD1,TGTGCCAGCAGCTTTCTGACAGGGAGAGTAGTGGGGGCCTTC,CASSFLTGRVVGAF
13,-,TRBJ2-2,TRBV29-1,TRBD1,TGCAGCGTGGGGACAGGGGGTATCGGGGAGCTGTTTTTT,CSVGTGGIGELFF
14,few,TRBJ1-1,TRBV7-2,-,TGTGCCAGCAGCGTCGGCGGGGCGAACACTGAAGCTTTCTTT,CASSVGGANTEAFF
15,-,TRBJ1-2,TRBV25-1,TRBD1,TGTGCCAGCAGTATACAGGGGGTTGGGACCTATGGCTACACCTTC,CASSIQGVGTYGYTF
15,-,TRBJ2-3,TRBV11-2,-,TGTGCCAGCAGCTTATTGTCGGGAAGCACAGATACGCAGTATTTT,CASSLLSGSTDTQYF
15,-,TRBJ1-5,TRBV9,-,TGTGCCAGCAGCCCCCTGGGACTGATCAATCAGCCCCAGCATTTT,CASSPLGLINQPQHF
16,once,TRBJ2-5,TRBV28,TRBD1,TGTGCCAGCAGTCCCTCCGTACAGGGGGCTCGGGAGACCCAGTACTTC,CASSPSVQGARETQYF
14,-,TRBJ2-3,TRBV2,TRBD2,TGTGCCAGCCGGACCGGGGGGGAAGCAGATACGCAGTATTTT,CASRTGGEADTQYF
15,-,TRBJ2-2,TRBV1,-,TGCACCAGCGCGGGGGGCGGGACTACCACCGGGGAGCTGTTTTTT,CTSAGGGTTTGELFF
14,-,TRBJ1-3,TRBV5-1,-,TGCGCCAGCAGCCTAGTAAGCTCTGGAAACACCATATATTTT,CASSLVSSGNTIYF
16,-,TRBJ2-3,TRBV7-9,-,TGTGCCAGCAGCTTAGTAGGCCAGGGGTACACAGATACGCAGTATTTT,CASSLVGQGYTDTQYF
15,-,TRBJ2-1,TRBV7-3,TRBD2,TGTGCCAGCAGCTCCCAGGCTAGCGGGCACAATGAGCAGTTCTTC,CASSSQASGHNEQFF
15,-,TRBJ1-2,TRBV5-5,-,TGTGCCAGCAGCTCTCGAGTCGGCGGGGACTATGGCTACACCTTC,CASSSRVGGDYGYTF
13,-,TRBJ1-4,TRBV10-3,-,TGTGCCATCAGTGTCGAGGAATGGGAAAAACTGTTTTTT,CAISVEEWEKLFF
15,-,TRBJ1-5,TRBV11-2,-,TGTGCCAGCAGCTTAGATGGACAATTCAATCAGCCCCAGCATTTT,CASSLDGQFNQPQHF
17,-,TRBJ2-1,TRBV5-1,-,TGCGCCAGCAGCTTGGCCTCTATTGGGACTCAAAACAATGAGCAGTTCTTC,CASSLASIGTQNNEQFF
15,-,TRBJ1-1,TRBV9,-,TGTGCCAGCAGCGTAGGGTCGGTTATGAACACTGAAGCTTTCTTT,CASSVGSVMNTEAFF
14,once,TRBJ1-5,TRBV11-2,TRBD1,TGTGCCAGCAGCCACACAGGGGGCGGTCAGCCCCAGCATTTT,CASSHTGGGQPQHF
11,-,TRBJ2-3,TRBV2,-,TGTGCCAGCAGTCCAGGGCTTACGCAGTATTTT,CASSPGLTQYF
15,-,TRBJ2-3,TRBV19,-,TGTGCCAGTAGTTTCAGGCGGACTAGCACAGATACGCAGTATTTT,CASSFRRTSTDTQYF
13,-,TRBJ2-7,TRBV27,-,TGTGCCGGCAGTGCCGGGACACCCTACGAGCAGTACTTC,CAGSAGTPYEQYF
19,-,TRBJ2-7,TRBV5-6,TRBD2,TGTGCCAGCAGCTTGCCGGCAGAACCGGGACTAGCAGGTTCCTACGAGCAGTACTTC,CASSLPAEPGLAGSYEQYF
13,few,TRBJ2-7,TRBV4-3,-,TGCGCCAGCAGCCAAGATTTCGAGGACGAGCAGTACTTC,CASSQDFEDEQYF
19,few,TRBJ2-5,TRBV9,-,TGTGCCAGCAGCGAACCCATCTCGCGGGACGTGACGGGCGGGGAGACCCAGTACTTC,CASSEPISRDVTGGETQYF
14,-,TRBJ1-4,TRBV5-4,TRBD1,TGTGCCAGCAGCAAAGGGACAGTTGATGAAAAACTGTTTTTT,CASSKGTVDEKLFF
16,once,TRBJ1-3,TRBV7-3,-,TGTGCCAGCAGCTTATGGGGGGATCCCTCTGGAAACACCATATATTTT,CASSLWGDPSGNTIYF
17,-,TRBJ2-2,TRBV7-7,-,TGTGCTAGCACCTTGGGCGTTAAGGGGCTGAACACCGGGGAGCTGTTTTTT,CASTLGVKGLNTGELFF
14,-,TRBJ1-1,TRBV7-9,-,TGTGCCAGCAGCTTGGCAGGCATGAACACTGAAGCTTTCTTT,CASSLAGMNTEAFF